The clone carrying this T cell receptor beta chain was seen a handful of times. Its antigen remains unknown. This specimen comes from a study of response to subunit inactivated influenza vaccine. Findings of the study overall: Each seasonal influenza vaccination, the authors suggested, recruits few new T cells.

V was pared by 8 bases and J by 3 bases, with 8 bases between. The CDR3 has 12 amino acids. Germline CDR1 reads MNHNY; CDR2 reads SVGAGI (reference sequence). TCRdb called the RT-PCR reads again in MiXCR, with one record for every CDR3 protein. The sample holds 540,000 or so distinct CDR3 sequences, 10% to 15% seen once. V and J are TRBV6-6 and TRBJ2-1; tentative D call: TRBD1 (6 bases). The sequence came from a man aged 50 or older who received an inactivated influenza vaccine. Sequenced here: PBMCs from blood, sampled more than 35 days after vaccination. The CDR3 DNA follows: TGTGCCAGCGGGACAAACTACAATGAGCAGTTCTTC. This codes for CASGTNYNEQFF.